Following are 24 T cell receptor beta chains from one sample sequenced in a study of blood T cell repertoires in COVID-19. The method was immunoSEQ multiplex PCR; TCRdb's version includes in-frame clones alone and lacks a portion of them. Of approximately 100,000 clones listed, 75% to 85% are singletons. Sequencing was carried out using peripheral blood. The receptors shown here come from a human donor in a cohort sampled during active COVID-19.

V usage is TRBV6-2 or TRBV6-3 and J usage is TRBJ2-3, with D tentatively TRBD1 (6 bases). The CDR3 is 16 amino acids. V was trimmed by 0 bases and J by 2 bases, leaving 12 bases between them. The V gene's germline CDR1 is MNHEY and CDR2 SVGEGT. CDR3 region: CASSYSVGQITDTQYF. The CDR3, as DNA: TGTGCCAGCAGTTACTCTGTAGGACAGATCACAGATACGCAGTATTTT.

This chain connects TRBV2 to TRBJ2-5; 10 nucleotides agree with TRBD1. This CDR3 has 15 amino acids. Germline V gene lookup returns CDR1 SNHLY and CDR2 FYNNEI. Trimming took 4 bases from V and 2 from J; bases not matched to a gene: 4. This CDR3 reads CASSVGTGVQETQYF. The CDR3 DNA reads as TGTGCCAGCAGTGTCGGGACAGGGGTACAAGAGACCCAGTACTTC.

The CDR3 is CASSFDRDRPIRGFYEQYF. CDR3 DNA: TGTGCCAGCAGCTTTGACCGGGACAGGCCGATTCGCGGGTTCTACGAGCAGTACTTC. The chain employs TRBV7-9 and TRBJ2-7; 8 bases are a match to TRBD1. Trimming at V came to 3 bases and at J to 3 bases, leaving 19 bases not matched to a gene. CDR1 SEHNR and CDR2 FQNEAQ come from the germline V gene (reference sequence). The CDR3 spans 19 residues.

A single count supports this clone. This chain connects TRBV28 to TRBJ2-1; TRBD2 aligns across 11 bases. V shed 6 bases and J 4 bases; nucleotides not matched to a gene: 17. Germline CDR1 is MDHEN and CDR2 is SYDVKM. CDR3 length equals 19 residues. The CDR3 region has the DNA TGTGCCAGCAGCGAGGGACACTGGGGGATAGCGGGAGGGTACAATGAGCAGTTCTTC. This translates into CASSEGHWGIAGGYNEQFF.

This clone was found once. This CDR3 is CAWTGGTSGISGRETQYF. In DNA form, the CDR3 reads TGTGCCTGGACGGGGGGAACTAGCGGGATCTCTGGTCGGGAGACCCAGTACTTC. The chain combines TRBV30 with TRBJ2-5; 10 positions agree with TRBD2. Trimming took 4 bases from V and 5 from J; bases not matched to a gene: 19. Germline V gene data show CDR1 as GTSNPN and CDR2 as SVGIG (reference sequence). The CDR3 extends over 18 amino acids.

The gene calls are TRBV2 and TRBJ1-2; 9 bases map to TRBD1. The CDR3 consists of 13 residues. V shed 7 bases, J shed 6 bases, and the junction held 6 bases outside the gene matches. CDR1 is SNHLY and CDR2 is FYNNEI in the germline V gene. The CDR3 spells CASNLQGADGYTF. As DNA, the CDR3 is TGTGCCAGCAACCTACAGGGGGCAGATGGCTACACCTTC.

The rearrangement joins TRBV4-1 to TRBJ2-7; tentative D call: TRBD1 (6 bases). V was cut by 2 bases and J by 4 bases, with 15 bases left in between. This CDR3 has 15 residues. Germline V gives CDR1 MGHRA, CDR2 YSYEKL. For the CDR3, the DNA is TGCGCCAGCAGCCAAAATCCGGGACACAGTTACGAGCAGTACTTC. It translates to CASSQNPGHSYEQYF.

The V call is TRBV28, the J call TRBJ2-7, with 8 bases identical to TRBD1. Germline CDR1 MDHEN, CDR2 SYDVKM. V lost 6 bases and J lost 9; bases outside the gene matches: 7. There are 12 residues in the CDR3. CDR3 in DNA: TGTGCCAGCAGCCTCGGACAGGGAAGGCAGTACTTC. Translating it yields CASSLGQGRQYF.

The V call is TRBV6-6, the J call TRBJ2-3; 9 bases are a match to TRBD1. Germline CDR1 MNHNY, CDR2 SVGAGI (reference sequence). The CDR3 runs 15 residues. Unmatched junction bases numbered 4, after V lost 6 bases and J lost 0 bases. This chain's CDR3 is CASRGQGLSTDTQYF. DNA of the CDR3: TGTGCCAGCAGGGGACAGGGCCTTAGCACAGATACGCAGTATTTT.

This chain links TRBV4-3 with TRBJ2-3; D gene uncertain. The V and J ends lost 1 base and 2 bases respectively, with 4 bases between them. The CDR3 covers 13 residues. The germline gives CDR1 LGHNA, CDR2 YSLEER. The CDR3 coding sequence is TGCGCCAGCAGCCAAGTCTACACAGATACGCAGTATTTT. Protein sequence: CASSQVYTDTQYF.

The chain uses TRBV5-1 and TRBJ2-1; 7 bases line up with TRBD1. V lost 4 bases, J lost 10 bases, and 14 bases stayed unmatched. Germline V gives CDR1 SGHRS, CDR2 YFSETQ. The CDR3 sequence is 15 residues long. Written as DNA, the CDR3 is TGCGCCAGCAGCCTAAATTCGGGACAGCAGTCGGAGCAGTTCTTC. As protein: CASSLNSGQQSEQFF.

This chain connects TRBV15 to TRBJ1-2; no clear D gene. V shed 1 base and J shed 6 bases, with 9 bases lying between them. CDR1 LNHNV and CDR2 YYDKDF come from the germline V gene (reference sequence). The CDR3 runs 13 residues. The CDR3, as DNA: TGTGCCACCAGCAGAGGCGCTTCCGATGGCTACACCTTC. Translating gives CATSRGASDGYTF.

A few counts support this clone. The rearrangement joins TRBV7-2 to TRBJ1-3; 11 positions agree with TRBD1. The junction had 4 bases not matched to a gene; V was cut back by 5 bases and J by 1 base. The CDR3 contains 16 residues. CDR1 is SGHTA and CDR2 is FQGNSA in the germline V gene. The chain's CDR3 is CASSAGTGGSGNTIYF. DNA of the CDR3: TGTGCCAGCAGCGCTGGGACAGGGGGTTCTGGAAACACCATATATTTT. Looking up the rest from reference TRBV7-2 and TRBJ1-3 gives the full variable domain: GAGVSQSPSNKVTEKGKDVELRCDPISGHTALYWYRQSLGQGLEFLIYFQGNSAPDKSGLPSDRFSAERTGGSVSTLTIQRTQQEDSAVYLCASSAGTGGSGNTIYFGEGSWLTVV.

This clone was recorded once. The rearrangement joins TRBV28 to TRBJ1-2, with 8 bases lining up with TRBD1. The germline V gene has CDR1 MDHEN and CDR2 SYDVKM. The CDR3 has 14 amino acids. The V segment lost 3 bases and the J segment 4 bases; nucleotides outside the gene matches: 4. The CDR3 DNA reads TGTGCCAGCAGTTTGGACAGGGCATTCTATGGCTACACCTTC. Translation: CASSLDRAFYGYTF.

This rearrangement joins TRBV21-1 to TRBJ1-5. TRBV21-1 is assigned pseudogene status. CDR3 length equals 15 residues. The CDR3 spells CASSKVTESNQPQHF. CDR3 sequence (DNA): TGTGCCAGCAGCAAAGTGACTGAAAGCAATCAGCCCCAGCATTTT.

CDR3 in amino acids: CASRDRGRPDQPQHF. The DNA for the CDR3 is TGTGCCAGTAGAGACAGGGGGCGGCCGGATCAGCCCCAGCATTTT. The chain is built from TRBV19 and TRBJ1-5; TRBD1 matches at 10 bases. V lost 6 bases to trimming and J lost 5 bases; unmatched junction nucleotides: 7. Germline V gene data show CDR1 as LNHDA and CDR2 as SQIVND (reference sequence). There are 15 residues in the CDR3.

The V call is TRBV27, the J call TRBJ2-5; D unclear. CDR3 size: 13 residues. Germline V CDR1 and CDR2: MNHEY, SMNVEV (reference sequence). Deletions cut 5 bases from V and 2 bases from J, with 9 bases between. CDR3 region: CASSPHTQETQYF. DNA for the CDR3: TGTGCCAGCAGTCCACATACGCAAGAGACCCAGTACTTC.

This chain joins TRBV21-1 and TRBJ2-5; the D call TRBD1 from the table was never checked on the DNA. TRBV21-1 is recorded as a pseudogene. This CDR3 region has 20 residues. The CDR3 DNA follows: TGTGCCAGCAGCAAATATCCAAGCCAGTACAGGTCTGGTTTGGGGGAGACCCAGTACTTC. Translation gives CASSKYPSQYRSGLGETQYF.

The V gene is TRBV13, the J gene TRBJ2-7; 15 bases align to TRBD2. Trimming removed 5 bases from V and 10 bases from J; junction bases left unmatched: 18. The CDR3 covers 18 residues. Germline CDR1 PRHDT, CDR2 FYEKMQ (reference sequence). In DNA, the CDR3 is TGTGCCAGCAGCGGCCGAAGGACTAGCGGGAGGGCCTTGGAAAGCCAGTACTTC. It encodes CASSGRRTSGRALESQYF.

This chain uses TRBV5-1 with TRBJ2-7; no definite D call. Trimming removed 2 bases at V and 0 bases at J, with 9 bases between. Germline loops: CDR1 SGHRS, CDR2 YFSETQ. This CDR3 region has 14 residues. The CDR3 sequence is CASSFSRVSYEQYF. The CDR3, as DNA: TGCGCCAGCAGCTTCTCTCGGGTCTCCTACGAGCAGTACTTC.

The V and J genes are TRBV6-4 and TRBJ2-1, with 12 bases that match TRBD2. CDR3 length: 15 amino acids. V lost 4 bases to trimming and J lost 7 bases; unmatched junction nucleotides: 5. From germline, CDR1 is MRHNA and CDR2 SNTAGT. CDR3 in DNA: TGTGCCAGCAGTGTTGAGGGACTAGCGGGTAATGAGCAGTTCTTC. This sequence encodes CASSVEGLAGNEQFF.

The J gene is TRBJ1-5, the V gene TRBV28, with 8 bases that match TRBD1. The length of the CDR3 is 13 residues. Germline trimming cut 5 bases from V and 7 bases from J; bases unmatched to any gene: 4. Germline V gene data show CDR1 as MDHEN and CDR2 as SYDVKM. The CDR3 here is CASSAGQAQPQHF. The CDR3, as DNA: TGTGCCAGCAGTGCGGGACAGGCCCAGCCCCAGCATTTT.

V is TRBV28 and J is TRBJ1-2; 7 nucleotides match TRBD1. The V segment lost 3 bases and the J segment 5 bases; nucleotides outside the gene matches: 6. Looked up from germline, CDR1 is MDHEN and CDR2 is SYDVKM. The CDR3 is 14 residues long. The DNA of the CDR3 is TGTGCCAGCAGTTTTCCAGGGGGAGGTTATGGCTACACCTTC. Its protein product is CASSFPGGGYGYTF.

The genes are TRBV6-6 and TRBJ1-2; 8 bases fit TRBD1. With V trimmed by 6 bases and J by 1 base, 7 bases remained unmatched. The germline V gene encodes CDR1 MNHNY and CDR2 SVGAGI (reference sequence). CDR3 size: 15 residues. CDR3 loop: CASRADREDNYGYTF. The CDR3 DNA sequence: TGTGCCAGCAGGGCGGACAGGGAGGATAACTATGGCTACACCTTC.